One and the same sample provided the 4 T cell receptor beta chains below, sequenced in a study of cytomegalovirus exposure and HLA in healthy donors. Vbeta (60) and Jbeta (13) primers were used in the PCR. Sequenced by immunoSEQ multiplex PCR; TCRdb stores in-frame clones only, minus some. The data contain 150,000 to 200,000 clones, 77% of them singletons. Sequenced input: PBMCs. Receptors were obtained from a male donor in good health and CMV-seropositive.

This clone showed up just once. The rearrangement joins TRBV19 to TRBJ1-6; 7 bases agree with TRBD1. The CDR3 extends over 15 amino acids. Germline trimming cut 5 bases from V and 6 bases from J; bases unmatched to any gene: 7. Germline CDR1 is LNHDA and CDR2 is SQIVND (reference sequence). The CDR3 protein is CASSLQTGLNSPLHF. CDR3 coding DNA: TGTGCCAGTAGTCTCCAGACAGGGCTTAATTCACCCCTCCACTTT.

This clone was counted a few times. V usage is TRBV5-1 and J usage is TRBJ2-2; 9 bases match TRBD2. V lost 2 bases and J lost 3; bases outside the gene matches: 2. Germline CDR1 and CDR2: SGHRS and YFSETQ. The CDR3 is 15 residues long. The CDR3 spells CASSFAGGDTGELFF. The CDR3 bases are TGCGCCAGCAGCTTCGCGGGGGGGGACACCGGGGAGCTGTTTTTT.

The chain employs TRBV30 and TRBJ1-1; D is unresolved. Germline assignment: CDR1 GTSNPN and CDR2 SVGIG (reference sequence). The CDR3 totals 14 residues. Trimming took off 2 bases at V and 2 bases at J, with 12 bases between the two ends. CDR3 DNA sequence: TGTGCCTGGAGTCGGTATCTTTTTAACACTGAAGCTTTCTTT. Protein product: CAWSRYLFNTEAFF.

The chain joins TRBV5-6 to TRBJ1-1; the D is unclear. This CDR3 has 15 amino acids. Per germline, CDR1 SGHDT and CDR2 YYEEEE. Trimming left V 2 bases short and J 7 bases short, with 18 bases between. The CDR3 sequence is CASSFNIGVTSEAFF. For the CDR3, the DNA is TGTGCCAGCAGCTTTAACATTGGAGTCACCAGTGAAGCTTTCTTT.